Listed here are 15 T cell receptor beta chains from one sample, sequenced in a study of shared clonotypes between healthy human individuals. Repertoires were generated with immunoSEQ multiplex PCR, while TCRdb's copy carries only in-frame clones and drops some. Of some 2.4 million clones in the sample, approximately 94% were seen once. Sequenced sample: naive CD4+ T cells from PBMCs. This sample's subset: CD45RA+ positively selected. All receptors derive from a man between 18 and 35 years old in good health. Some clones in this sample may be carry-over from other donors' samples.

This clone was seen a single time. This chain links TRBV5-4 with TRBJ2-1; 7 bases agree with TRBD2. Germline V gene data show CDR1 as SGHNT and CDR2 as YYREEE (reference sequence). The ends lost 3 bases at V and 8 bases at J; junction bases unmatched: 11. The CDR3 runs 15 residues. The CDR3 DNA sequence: TGTGCCAGCAGCTGGAGGCGGGAGAGGGTTGATGAGCAGTTCTTC. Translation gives CASSWRRERVDEQFF. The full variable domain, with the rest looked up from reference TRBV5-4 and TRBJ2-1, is ETGVTQSPTHLIKTRGQQVTLRCSSQSGHNTVSWYQQALGQGPQFIFQYYREEENGRGNFPPRFSGLQFPNYSSELNVNALELDDSALYLCASSWRRERVDEQFFGPGTRLTVL.

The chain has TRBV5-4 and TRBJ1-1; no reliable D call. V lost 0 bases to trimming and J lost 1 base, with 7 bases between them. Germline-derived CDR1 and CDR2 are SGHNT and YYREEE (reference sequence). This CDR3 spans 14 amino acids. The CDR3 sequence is CASSLDLANTEAFF. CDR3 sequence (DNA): TGTGCCAGCAGCTTGGATCTCGCGAACACTGAAGCTTTCTTT.

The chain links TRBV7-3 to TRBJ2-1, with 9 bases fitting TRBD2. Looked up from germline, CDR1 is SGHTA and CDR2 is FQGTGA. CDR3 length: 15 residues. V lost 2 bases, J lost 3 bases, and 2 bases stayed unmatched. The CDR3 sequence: CASSLGSGSYNEQFF. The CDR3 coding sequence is TGTGCCAGCAGCTTAGGTAGCGGGAGCTACAATGAGCAGTTCTTC.

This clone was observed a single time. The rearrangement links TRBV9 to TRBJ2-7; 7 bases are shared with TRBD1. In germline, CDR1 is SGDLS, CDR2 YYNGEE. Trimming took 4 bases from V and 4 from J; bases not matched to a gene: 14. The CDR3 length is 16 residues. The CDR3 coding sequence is TGTGCCAGCAGCCCCAACATTCCCAGGGGGTGGTACGAGCAGTACTTC. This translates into CASSPNIPRGWYEQYF.

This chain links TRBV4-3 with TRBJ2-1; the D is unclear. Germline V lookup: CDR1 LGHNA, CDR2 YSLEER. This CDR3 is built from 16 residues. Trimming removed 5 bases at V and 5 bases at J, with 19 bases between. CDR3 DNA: TGCGCCAGCAGCAAAGTAGTAGGAGCCGGCAACAATGAGCAGTTCTTC. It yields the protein CASSKVVGAGNNEQFF.

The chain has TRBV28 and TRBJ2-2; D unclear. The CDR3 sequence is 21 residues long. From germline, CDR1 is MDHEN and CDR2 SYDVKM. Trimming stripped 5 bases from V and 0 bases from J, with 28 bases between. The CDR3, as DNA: TGTGCCAGCAGTCCAAGGACGAGAAGCGCGGTCCTGAAGCCGAACACCGGGGAGCTGTTTTTT. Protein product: CASSPRTRSAVLKPNTGELFF.

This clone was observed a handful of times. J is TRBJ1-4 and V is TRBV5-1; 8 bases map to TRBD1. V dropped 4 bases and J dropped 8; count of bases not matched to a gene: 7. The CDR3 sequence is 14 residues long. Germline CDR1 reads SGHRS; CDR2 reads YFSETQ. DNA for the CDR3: TGCGCCAGCAGCCCGGGACAGGCTGGAGAAAAACTGTTTTTT. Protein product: CASSPGQAGEKLFF. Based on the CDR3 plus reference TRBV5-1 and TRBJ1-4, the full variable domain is KAGVTQTPRYLIKTRGQQVTLSCSPISGHRSVSWYQQTPGQGLQFLFEYFSETQRNKGNFPGRFSGRQFSNSRSEMNVSTLELGDSALYLCASSPGQAGEKLFFGSGTQLSVL.

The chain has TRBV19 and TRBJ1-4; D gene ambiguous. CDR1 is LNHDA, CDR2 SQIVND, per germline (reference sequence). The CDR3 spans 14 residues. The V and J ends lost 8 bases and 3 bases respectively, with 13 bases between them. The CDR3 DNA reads TGTGCCAGTGACCCCGGGATACCTAATGAAAAACTGTTTTTT. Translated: CASDPGIPNEKLFF.

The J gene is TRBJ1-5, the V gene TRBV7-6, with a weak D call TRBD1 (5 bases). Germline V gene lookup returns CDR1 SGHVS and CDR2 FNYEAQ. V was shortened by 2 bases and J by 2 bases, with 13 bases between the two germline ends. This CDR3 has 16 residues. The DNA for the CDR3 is TGTGCCAGCAGCTTATACGCCGGGGGTGGCAATCAGCCCCAGCATTTT. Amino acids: CASSLYAGGGNQPQHF.

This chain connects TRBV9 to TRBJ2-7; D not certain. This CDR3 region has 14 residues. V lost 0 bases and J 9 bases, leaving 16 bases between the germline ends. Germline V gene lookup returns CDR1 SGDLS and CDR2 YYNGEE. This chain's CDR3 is CASSVADWQGSQYF. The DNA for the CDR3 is TGTGCCAGCAGCGTAGCCGATTGGCAAGGCTCGCAGTACTTC.

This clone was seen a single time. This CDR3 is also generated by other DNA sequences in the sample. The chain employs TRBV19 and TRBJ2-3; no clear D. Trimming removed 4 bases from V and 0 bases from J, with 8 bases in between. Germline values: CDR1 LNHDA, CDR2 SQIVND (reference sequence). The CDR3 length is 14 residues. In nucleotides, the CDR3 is TGTGCCAGTAGTAGGGCCGGGAGCACAGATACGCAGTATTTT. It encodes CASSRAGSTDTQYF.

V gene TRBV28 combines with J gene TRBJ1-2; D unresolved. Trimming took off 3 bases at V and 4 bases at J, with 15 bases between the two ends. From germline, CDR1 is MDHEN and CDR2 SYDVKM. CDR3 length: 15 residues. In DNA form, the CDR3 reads TGTGCCAGCAGTTTTCTTCTGGCAGGATCCTATGGCTACACCTTC. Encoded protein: CASSFLLAGSYGYTF.

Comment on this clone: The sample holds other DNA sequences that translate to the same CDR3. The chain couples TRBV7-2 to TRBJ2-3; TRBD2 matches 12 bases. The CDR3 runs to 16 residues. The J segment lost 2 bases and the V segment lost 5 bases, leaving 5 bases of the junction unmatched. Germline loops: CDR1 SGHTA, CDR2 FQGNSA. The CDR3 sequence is CASSLLAGGYTDTQYF. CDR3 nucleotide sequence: TGTGCCAGCAGCCTACTAGCGGGAGGCTACACAGATACGCAGTATTTT.

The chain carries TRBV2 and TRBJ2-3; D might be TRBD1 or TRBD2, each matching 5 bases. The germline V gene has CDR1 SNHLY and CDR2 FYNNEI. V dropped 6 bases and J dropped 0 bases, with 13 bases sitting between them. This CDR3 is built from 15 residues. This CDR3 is CASSQGAGSTDTQYF. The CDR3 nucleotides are TGTGCCAGCAGCCAGGGAGCAGGTAGCACAGATACGCAGTATTTT.

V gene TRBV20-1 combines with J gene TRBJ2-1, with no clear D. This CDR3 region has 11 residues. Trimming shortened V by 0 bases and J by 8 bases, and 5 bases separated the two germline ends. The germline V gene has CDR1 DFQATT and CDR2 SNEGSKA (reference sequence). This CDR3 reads CSARDKDEQFF. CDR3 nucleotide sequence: TGCAGTGCTAGAGATAAGGATGAGCAGTTCTTC.